The clone carrying this T cell receptor beta chain was counted only a few times. What it recognizes is unknown. This sample was taken from a study of cytomegalovirus exposure and HLA in healthy donors. The primer mix had 60 Vbeta and 13 Jbeta primers. Assay: immunoSEQ multiplex PCR; the TCRdb copy retains only in-frame clones and omits some. This table holds 150,000 to 200,000 clones, 80% to 85% found once. General observations from the study: In an earlier analysis, about 87% or about 30%: the productive usage of most TCR beta V segments. Per a later analysis, HLA-associated TCR beta chains showed more clonal expansion than other, equally common TCR beta chains. Reports described diagnosis of cytomegalovirus status by the classifier as highly specific and sensitive.

V was trimmed by 2 bases and J by 4 bases, leaving 8 bases between them. The germline V gene has CDR1 PRHDT and CDR2 FYEKMQ (reference sequence). This CDR3 comprises 13 residues. V is TRBV13 and J is TRBJ1-2; no firm D call. The specimen was PBMCs. The sequence derives from a man in his fifties in good health and CMV-seronegative. As DNA, the CDR3 is TGTGCCAGCAGCTTACAGGAAATCTATGGCTACACCTTC. Encoded protein: CASSLQEIYGYTF.